The 24 T cell receptor beta chains reported below all come from one sample, sequenced in a study of blood T cell repertoires in COVID-19. The method was immunoSEQ multiplex PCR; TCRdb's version includes in-frame clones alone and lacks a portion of them. The repertoire has fewer than 90,000 clones, roughly 95% of them found once; the top ten carry less than 5%. Input material: peripheral blood. These receptors originate from a human donor with active COVID-19. The donor label of this sample is uncertain.

V and J are TRBV19 and TRBJ1-2, with D unresolved. There are 16 residues in the CDR3. V lost 1 base to trimming and J lost 4 bases, with 16 bases between them. In germline, CDR1 is LNHDA, CDR2 SQIVND (reference sequence). CDR3 amino acids: CASSIGGRYSPYGYTF. For the CDR3, the DNA is TGTGCCAGTAGTATAGGTGGCAGGTACTCGCCCTATGGCTACACCTTC.

This chain uses TRBV28 with TRBJ2-1; maybe TRBD2 (6 bases). The CDR3 has 14 amino acids. Trimming left V 7 bases short and J 7 bases short, with 17 bases between. In germline, CDR1 is MDHEN, CDR2 SYDVKM. The CDR3 DNA reads as TGTGCCAGCACGAATGGCGGGAATTGGAATGAGCAGTTCTTC. Translated: CASTNGGNWNEQFF.

The chain carries TRBV7-9 and TRBJ2-3; possible D gene TRBD2, 6 bases. V lost 5 bases and J 3 bases, leaving 15 bases between the germline ends. Per the germline V gene, CDR1 is SEHNR and CDR2 is FQNEAQ (reference sequence). The CDR3 extends over 15 amino acids. The CDR3 region has the DNA TGTGCCAGCAGCCCCGGGGACTGGGGGACAGATACGCAGTATTTT. Its protein is CASSPGDWGTDTQYF.

The chain uses TRBV3-1 (or the pseudogene TRBV3-2) and TRBJ2-7, with D perhaps matching TRBD1 (5 bases). The germline V gene has CDR1 LGHDT and CDR2 YNNKEL (reference sequence). The V end lost 4 bases, the J end lost 5 bases, and 12 bases lay between the germline ends. This CDR3 comprises 13 residues. The CDR3, as DNA: TGTGCCAGCAGCCGGGGCCGTGGGGACGAGCAGTACTTC. Protein: CASSRGRGDEQYF.

The chain uses TRBV28 and TRBJ1-4; 7 positions agree with TRBD1. Unmatched junction bases numbered 4, after V lost 8 bases and J lost 7 bases. The CDR3 runs 12 residues. Germline CDR1 reads MDHEN; CDR2 reads SYDVKM. In nucleotides, the CDR3 is TGTGCCAGCCGACAGGGAGGTGAAAAACTGTTTTTT. Translating it yields CASRQGGEKLFF.

This clone was recorded once. V and J are TRBV4-1 and TRBJ2-1; 12 bases match TRBD2. The CDR3 is 16 residues long. Germline loops: CDR1 MGHRA, CDR2 YSYEKL. The ends lost 5 bases at V and 3 bases at J; junction bases unmatched: 5. CDR3 nucleotides: TGCGCCAGCAGCGGACGGACTAGCGGGGTCTACAATGAGCAGTTCTTC. As protein: CASSGRTSGVYNEQFF.

The V call is TRBV7-9, the J call TRBJ1-3; 10 positions match TRBD1. V lost 4 bases, J lost 3 bases, and 0 bases stayed unmatched. This CDR3 comprises 14 residues. Germline CDR1 and CDR2: SEHNR and FQNEAQ (reference sequence). The CDR3 sequence: CASSWDRGGNTIYF. The CDR3, as DNA: TGTGCCAGCAGCTGGGACAGGGGTGGAAACACCATATATTTT.

The J gene is TRBJ2-7, the V gene TRBV5-1, with D possibly being TRBD1 (5 bases). V lost 1 base, J lost 3 bases, and 8 bases lay in between. The germline V gene encodes CDR1 SGHRS and CDR2 YFSETQ. The CDR3 has 13 residues. As DNA, the CDR3 is TGCGCCAGCAGCTTGAGCCAGGGCTACGAGCAGTACTTC. Its translation is CASSLSQGYEQYF.

V is TRBV5-1 and J is TRBJ2-6; tentatively, D is TRBD1 (6 bases). The CDR3 runs 15 residues. Trimming left V 4 bases short and J 2 bases short, with 10 bases between. Germline CDR1 is SGHRS and CDR2 is YFSETQ. The CDR3 DNA reads TGCGCCAGCAGCCCCTCAGGGGCTGGGGCCAACGTCCTGACTTTC. Amino acids: CASSPSGAGANVLTF.

The chain couples TRBV19 to TRBJ1-6; 8 bases align to TRBD1. The CDR3 length is 15 residues. Germline V gene sequence: CDR1 LNHDA, CDR2 SQIVND (reference sequence). Unmatched junction bases numbered 3, after V lost 1 base and J lost 7 bases. CDR3 DNA: TGTGCCAGTAGTATAGGGACAGGGACGAATTCACCCCTCCACTTT. Translation: CASSIGTGTNSPLHF.

The gene calls are TRBV11-3 and TRBJ2-1; possible D gene TRBD1, 5 bases. CDR1 and CDR2 from the germline V gene are SGHNT and YENEEA. The CDR3 runs 16 residues. V lost 0 bases and J lost 7, with 16 bases in between. CDR3 region: CASSLDGVRARNEQFF. The CDR3 DNA reads as TGTGCCAGCAGCTTAGATGGTGTCAGGGCAAGGAATGAGCAGTTCTTC.

The genes are TRBV2 and TRBJ2-5; 7 bases fit TRBD1. Trimming took 8 bases from V and 5 from J; bases not matched to a gene: 8. Germline CDR1 is SNHLY and CDR2 is FYNNEI. The CDR3 sequence is 13 residues long. CDR3: CASHRDSEETQYF. The CDR3 DNA sequence: TGTGCCAGCCACCGGGACAGCGAGGAGACCCAGTACTTC.

DNA of the CDR3: TGTGCCAGTAGTGCGACAGGGGAAGGGAGTGGCTACACCTTC. Translated, it gives CASSATGEGSGYTF. The chain couples TRBV19 to TRBJ1-2, with 8 bases fitting TRBD1. The CDR3 consists of 14 residues. Germline CDR1 and CDR2: LNHDA and SQIVND (reference sequence). V lost 5 bases and J lost 7; bases outside the gene matches: 9.

To note about this clone: This CDR3 is also generated by other DNA sequences in the sample. The chain carries TRBV7-2 and TRBJ2-1, with TRBD1 matching over 9 bases. Germline loops: CDR1 SGHTA, CDR2 FQGNSA. The V gene end was trimmed by 3 bases and the J gene end by 1 base; junction bases not matched to a gene: 1. CDR3 size: 15 residues. CDR3 in amino acids: CASSLDRGSYNEQFF. CDR3 in DNA: TGTGCCAGCAGCTTGGACAGGGGTTCCTACAATGAGCAGTTCTTC.

A single count supports this clone. The V gene is TRBV6-6, the J gene TRBJ2-2; unclear D gene. The CDR3 covers 11 residues. The germline V and J ends were trimmed by 6 bases and 8 bases, with 7 bases remaining between them. CDR1 and CDR2 (germline): MNHNY, SVGAGI (reference sequence). The CDR3 loop is CASSHLGELFF. The CDR3 DNA sequence: TGTGCCAGCAGCCACTTGGGGGAGCTGTTTTTT.

V usage is TRBV12-5 and J usage is TRBJ2-5; 8 positions agree with TRBD2. Trimming took 6 bases from V and 5 from J; bases not matched to a gene: 5. Germline CDR1 LGHNT, CDR2 FRNRAP. This CDR3 contains 13 residues. For the CDR3, the DNA is TGTGCTAGTGGACCGGGGGGGGGCGAGACCCAGTACTTC. This encodes CASGPGGGETQYF.

V is TRBV27 and J is TRBJ1-2, with a weak D call TRBD1 (6 bases). The CDR3 loop spans 12 amino acids. Germline V gene sequence: CDR1 MNHEY, CDR2 SMNVEV (reference sequence). V was trimmed by 5 bases and J by 2 bases, leaving 6 bases between them. The CDR3 DNA follows: TGTGCCAGCAGTCAGGGGAACTATGGCTACACCTTC. This encodes CASSQGNYGYTF.

The chain has TRBV25-1 and TRBJ1-2; D is unresolved. Trimming removed 7 bases from V and 2 bases from J, with 11 bases in between. The CDR3 covers 13 residues. Germline V lookup: CDR1 MGHDK, CDR2 SYGVNS. CDR3 protein: CASKPGINYGYTF. In nucleotides, the CDR3 is TGTGCCAGCAAACCCGGGATCAACTATGGCTACACCTTC.

V is TRBV19 and J is TRBJ1-5; D is ambiguous. CDR1 is LNHDA and CDR2 is SQIVND in the germline V gene (reference sequence). This CDR3 is 17 amino acids long. V was pared by 4 bases and J by 5 bases, with 21 bases between. As DNA, the CDR3 is TGTGCCAGTAGTACGGGTGGAGGCCCAAGGTCAGATCAGCCCCAGCATTTT. Translated: CASSTGGGPRSDQPQHF. Drawing the rest from reference TRBV19 and TRBJ1-5, the complete variable domain is DGGITQSPKYLFRKEGQNVTLSCEQNLNHDAMYWYRQDPGQGLRLIYYSQIVNDFQKGDIAEGYSVSREKKESFPLTVTSAQKNPTAFYLCASSTGGGPRSDQPQHFGDGTRLSIL.

The rearrangement uses TRBV4-3 and TRBJ2-7; D gene ambiguous. The CDR3 loop spans 14 amino acids. The germline CDR1 and CDR2 sequences are LGHNA and YSLEER. V was clipped by 1 base and J by 3 bases, with 10 bases between them. CDR3 in DNA: TGCGCCAGCAGCCAAGTCGTGGGCGACTACGAGCAGTACTTC. Translation: CASSQVVGDYEQYF.

This CDR3 reads CASSSTGTGVGQPQHF. The CDR3 nucleotides read TGTGCCAGCAGTTCTACCGGGACAGGGGTTGGTCAGCCCCAGCATTTT. The chain has TRBV2 and TRBJ1-5; 10 positions match TRBD1. This CDR3 has 16 amino acids. CDR1 SNHLY and CDR2 FYNNEI come from the germline V gene. The trim removed 5 bases at V and 6 bases at J, leaving 10 bases unmatched.

This chain uses TRBV6-5 with TRBJ2-3; 7 positions match TRBD1. The length of the CDR3 is 14 residues. CDR1 is MNHEY and CDR2 is SVGAGI in the germline V gene. After removal of 6 bases from V and 2 bases from J, the junction contained 5 bases not matched to a gene. The CDR3 reads CASRGQLYTDTQYF. In DNA form, the CDR3 reads TGTGCCAGCAGGGGACAGTTATACACAGATACGCAGTATTTT.

The chain employs TRBV18 and TRBJ2-2, with TRBD1 as a possible D gene (6 bases). The V and J ends lost 4 bases and 1 base respectively, with 7 bases between them. The germline CDR1 and CDR2 sequences are KGHSH and LQKENI. The CDR3 length is 14 residues. The CDR3 sequence is CASSQQGNTGELFF. Here the CDR3 DNA reads TGTGCCAGCTCACAACAGGGGAACACCGGGGAGCTGTTTTTT.

V gene TRBV19 combines with J gene TRBJ1-2; D is undetermined. This CDR3 spans 16 amino acids. The ends were cut back, 3 bases at V and 4 bases at J, with 18 bases in the middle. Per the germline V gene, CDR1 is LNHDA and CDR2 is SQIVND (reference sequence). The CDR3 bases are TGTGCCAGTAGTATTGAGCAGGCTGTGTCTCTCTATGGCTACACCTTC. Its translation is CASSIEQAVSLYGYTF.